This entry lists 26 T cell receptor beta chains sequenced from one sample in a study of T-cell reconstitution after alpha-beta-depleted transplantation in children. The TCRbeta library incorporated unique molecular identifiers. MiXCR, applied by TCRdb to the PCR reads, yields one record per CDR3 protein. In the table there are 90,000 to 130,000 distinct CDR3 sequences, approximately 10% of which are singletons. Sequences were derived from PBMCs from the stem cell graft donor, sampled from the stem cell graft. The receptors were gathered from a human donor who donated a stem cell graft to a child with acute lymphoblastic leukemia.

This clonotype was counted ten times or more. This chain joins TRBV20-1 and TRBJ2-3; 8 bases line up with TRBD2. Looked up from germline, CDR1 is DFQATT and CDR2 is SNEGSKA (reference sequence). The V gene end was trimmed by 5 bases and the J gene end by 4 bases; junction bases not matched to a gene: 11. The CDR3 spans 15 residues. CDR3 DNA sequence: TGCAGTGCTGGCCAGCGAGCGGGGGTTTCAGATACGCAGTATTTT. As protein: CSAGQRAGVSDTQYF.

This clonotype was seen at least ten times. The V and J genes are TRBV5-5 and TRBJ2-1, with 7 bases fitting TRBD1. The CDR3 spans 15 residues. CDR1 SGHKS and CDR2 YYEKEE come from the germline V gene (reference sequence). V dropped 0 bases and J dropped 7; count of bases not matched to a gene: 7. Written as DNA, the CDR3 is TGTGCCAGCAGCTTGGGAGGGGGCTTGAAAAATGAGCAGTTCTTC. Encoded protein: CASSLGGGLKNEQFF.

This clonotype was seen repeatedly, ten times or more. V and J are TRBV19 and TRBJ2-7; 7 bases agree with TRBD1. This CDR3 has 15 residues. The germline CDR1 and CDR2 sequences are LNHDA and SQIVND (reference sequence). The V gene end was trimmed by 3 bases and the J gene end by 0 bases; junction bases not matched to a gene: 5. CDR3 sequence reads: CASSIPGQSSYEQYF. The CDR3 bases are TGTGCCAGTAGTATCCCGGGACAGAGCTCCTACGAGCAGTACTTC.

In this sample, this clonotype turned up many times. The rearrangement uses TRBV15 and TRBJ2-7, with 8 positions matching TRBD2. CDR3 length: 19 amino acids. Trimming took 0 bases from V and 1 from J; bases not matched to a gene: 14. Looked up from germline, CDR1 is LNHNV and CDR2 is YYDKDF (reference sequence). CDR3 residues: CATSRELKVHSGKSYEQYF. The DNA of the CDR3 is TGTGCCACCAGCAGAGAGCTGAAGGTCCATAGCGGGAAATCCTACGAGCAGTACTTC.

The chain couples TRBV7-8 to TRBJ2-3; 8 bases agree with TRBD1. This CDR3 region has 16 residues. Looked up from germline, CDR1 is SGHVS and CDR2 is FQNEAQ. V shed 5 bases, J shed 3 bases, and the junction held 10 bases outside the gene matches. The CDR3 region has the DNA TGTGCCAGCAGCACACGGACAGGGCCAGGGACAGATACGCAGTATTTT. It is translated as CASSTRTGPGTDTQYF.

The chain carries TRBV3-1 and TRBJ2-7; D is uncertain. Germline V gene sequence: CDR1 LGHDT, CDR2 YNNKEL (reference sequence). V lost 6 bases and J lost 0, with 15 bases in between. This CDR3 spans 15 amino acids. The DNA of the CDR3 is TGTGCCAGCAGATCTAACGAGGTGAGCTCCTACGAGCAGTACTTC. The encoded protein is CASRSNEVSSYEQYF.

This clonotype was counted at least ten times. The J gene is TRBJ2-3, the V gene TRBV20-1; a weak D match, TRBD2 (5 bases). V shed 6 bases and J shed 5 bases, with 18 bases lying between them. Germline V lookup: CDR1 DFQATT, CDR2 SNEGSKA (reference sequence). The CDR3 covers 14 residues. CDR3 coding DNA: TGCAGTGCCAAAGAGGGTATCTCCCAAGATACGCAGTATTTT. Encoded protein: CSAKEGISQDTQYF.

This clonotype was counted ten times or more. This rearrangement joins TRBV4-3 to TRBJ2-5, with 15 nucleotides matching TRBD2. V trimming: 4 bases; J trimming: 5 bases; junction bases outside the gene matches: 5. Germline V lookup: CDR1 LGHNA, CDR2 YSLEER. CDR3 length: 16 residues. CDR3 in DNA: TGCGCCAGCAGCCGGACTAGCGGGAGGGCAGGGGAGACCCAGTACTTC. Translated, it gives CASSRTSGRAGETQYF.

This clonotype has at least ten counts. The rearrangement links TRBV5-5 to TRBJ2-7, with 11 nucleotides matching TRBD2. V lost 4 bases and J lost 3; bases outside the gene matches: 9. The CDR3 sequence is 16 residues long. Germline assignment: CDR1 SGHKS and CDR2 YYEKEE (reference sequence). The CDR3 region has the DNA TGTGCCAGCAGCAGAGCCGGGACTAGCGGAATCTACGAGCAGTACTTC. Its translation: CASSRAGTSGIYEQYF.

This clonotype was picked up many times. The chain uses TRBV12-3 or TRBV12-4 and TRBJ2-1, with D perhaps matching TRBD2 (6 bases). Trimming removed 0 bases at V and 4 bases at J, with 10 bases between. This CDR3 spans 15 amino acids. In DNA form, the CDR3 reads TGTGCCAGCAGTTTAGCTGCGGGGACTTACAATGAGCAGTTCTTC. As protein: CASSLAAGTYNEQFF.

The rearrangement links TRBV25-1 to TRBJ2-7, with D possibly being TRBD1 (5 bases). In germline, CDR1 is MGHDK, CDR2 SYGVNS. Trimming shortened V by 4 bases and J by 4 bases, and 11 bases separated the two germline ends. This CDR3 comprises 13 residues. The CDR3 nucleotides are TGTGCCAGCAGTGTTGGGGCCCGGTACGAGCAGTACTTC. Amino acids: CASSVGARYEQYF.

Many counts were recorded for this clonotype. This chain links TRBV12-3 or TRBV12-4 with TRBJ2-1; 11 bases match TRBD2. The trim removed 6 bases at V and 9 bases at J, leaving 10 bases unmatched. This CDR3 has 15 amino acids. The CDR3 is CASRLSGGATSEQFF. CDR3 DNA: TGTGCCAGCAGACTTAGCGGGGGGGCCACCAGTGAGCAGTTCTTC.

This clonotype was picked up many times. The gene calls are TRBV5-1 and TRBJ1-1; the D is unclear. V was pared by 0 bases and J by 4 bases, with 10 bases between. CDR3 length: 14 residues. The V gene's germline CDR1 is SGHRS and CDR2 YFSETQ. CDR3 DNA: TGCGCCAGCAGCTTGGCTAAACCCGGCACTGAAGCTTTCTTT. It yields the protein CASSLAKPGTEAFF. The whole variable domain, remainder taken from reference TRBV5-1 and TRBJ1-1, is KAGVTQTPRYLIKTRGQQVTLSCSPISGHRSVSWYQQTPGQGLQFLFEYFSETQRNKGNFPGRFSGRQFSNSRSEMNVSTLELGDSALYLCASSLAKPGTEAFFGQGTRLTVV.

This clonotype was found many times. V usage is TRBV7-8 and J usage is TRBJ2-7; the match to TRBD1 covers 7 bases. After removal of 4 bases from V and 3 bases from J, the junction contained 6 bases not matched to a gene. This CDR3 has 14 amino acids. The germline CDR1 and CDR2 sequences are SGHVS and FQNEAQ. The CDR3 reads CASSSGTAYYEQYF. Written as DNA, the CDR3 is TGTGCCAGCAGCTCCGGGACAGCCTACTACGAGCAGTACTTC. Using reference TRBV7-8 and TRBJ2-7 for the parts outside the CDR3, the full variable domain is GAGVSQSPRYKVAKRGQDVALRCDPISGHVSLFWYQQALGQGPEFLTYFQNEAQLDKSGLPSDRFFAERPEGSVSTLKIQRTQQEDSAVYLCASSSGTAYYEQYFGPGTRLTVT.

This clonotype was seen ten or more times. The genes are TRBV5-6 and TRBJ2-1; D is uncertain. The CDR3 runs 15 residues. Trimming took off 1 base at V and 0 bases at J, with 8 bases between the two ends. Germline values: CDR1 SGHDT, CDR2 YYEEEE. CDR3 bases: TGTGCCAGCAGCTTGTTTCGCAGCTCCTACAATGAGCAGTTCTTC. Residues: CASSLFRSSYNEQFF.

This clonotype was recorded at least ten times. CDR3 sequence reads: CAWSIGTGGPGELFF. CDR3 in DNA: TGTGCCTGGAGTATCGGGACAGGGGGGCCCGGGGAGCTGTTTTTT. The chain couples TRBV30 to TRBJ2-2; 11 nucleotides match TRBD1. Germline-derived CDR1 and CDR2 are GTSNPN and SVGIG (reference sequence). V gave up 2 bases and J gave up 6 bases; unmatched junction bases: 5. There are 15 residues in the CDR3.

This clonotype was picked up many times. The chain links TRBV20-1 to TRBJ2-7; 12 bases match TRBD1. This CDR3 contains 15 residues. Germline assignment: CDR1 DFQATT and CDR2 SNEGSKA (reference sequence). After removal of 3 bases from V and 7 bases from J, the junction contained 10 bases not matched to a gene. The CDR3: CSARGQGALYVEQYF. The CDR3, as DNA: TGCAGTGCTAGGGGACAGGGGGCCTTATACGTTGAGCAGTACTTC.

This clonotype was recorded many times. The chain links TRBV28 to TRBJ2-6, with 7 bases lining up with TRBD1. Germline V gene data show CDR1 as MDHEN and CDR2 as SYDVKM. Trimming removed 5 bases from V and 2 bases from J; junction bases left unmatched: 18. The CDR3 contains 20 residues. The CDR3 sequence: CASSAQGVRSQEAGANVLTF. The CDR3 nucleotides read TGTGCCAGCAGTGCGCAGGGGGTAAGGTCTCAAGAAGCTGGGGCCAACGTCCTGACTTTC.

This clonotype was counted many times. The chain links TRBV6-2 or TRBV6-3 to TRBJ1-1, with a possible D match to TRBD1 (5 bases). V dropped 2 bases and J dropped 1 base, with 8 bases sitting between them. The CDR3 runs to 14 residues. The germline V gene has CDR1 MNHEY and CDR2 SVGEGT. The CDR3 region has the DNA TGTGCCAGCAGTTACCAGGGCCCGAACACTGAAGCTTTCTTT. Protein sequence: CASSYQGPNTEAFF.

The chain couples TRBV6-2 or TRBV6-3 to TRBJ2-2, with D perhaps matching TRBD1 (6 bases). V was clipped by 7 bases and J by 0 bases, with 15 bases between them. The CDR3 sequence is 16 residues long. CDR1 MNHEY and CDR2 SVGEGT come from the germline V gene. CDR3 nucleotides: TGTGCCAGCAACTTAAGGACAGAGCCGAACACCGGGGAGCTGTTTTTT. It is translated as CASNLRTEPNTGELFF.

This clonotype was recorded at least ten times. CDR3 region: CASNGPGGDTQYF. CDR3 DNA: TGTGCCAGCAACGGCCCCGGTGGAGATACGCAGTATTTT. The chain uses TRBV6-5 and TRBJ2-3; no clear D gene. V dropped 7 bases and J dropped 5 bases, with 13 bases sitting between them. Germline CDR1 and CDR2: MNHEY and SVGAGI. This CDR3 has 13 residues.

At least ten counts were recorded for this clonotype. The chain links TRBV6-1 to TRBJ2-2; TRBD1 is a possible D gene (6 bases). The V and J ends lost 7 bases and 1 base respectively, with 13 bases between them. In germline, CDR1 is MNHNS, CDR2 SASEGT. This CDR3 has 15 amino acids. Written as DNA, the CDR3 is TGTGCCAGCAATCAGGGGACATTGAACACCGGGGAGCTGTTTTTT. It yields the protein CASNQGTLNTGELFF.

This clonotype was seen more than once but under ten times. DNA for the CDR3: TGTGCCAGCAGTTTGGGGCCAGGCCGATTACGCGGGAGGGCCGGCGAGCAGTACTTC. It yields the protein CASSLGPGRLRGRAGEQYF. The chain recombines TRBV12-3 or TRBV12-4 with TRBJ2-7; 9 nucleotides align to TRBD2. The CDR3 runs 19 residues. Germline trimming cut 3 bases from V and 6 bases from J; bases unmatched to any gene: 21.

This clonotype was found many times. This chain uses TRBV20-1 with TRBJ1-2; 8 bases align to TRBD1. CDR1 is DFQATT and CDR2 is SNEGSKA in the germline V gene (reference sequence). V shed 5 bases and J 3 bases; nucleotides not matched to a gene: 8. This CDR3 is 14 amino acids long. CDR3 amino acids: CSAVGTGYDYGYTF. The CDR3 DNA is TGCAGTGCTGTCGGGACAGGATACGACTATGGCTACACCTTC.

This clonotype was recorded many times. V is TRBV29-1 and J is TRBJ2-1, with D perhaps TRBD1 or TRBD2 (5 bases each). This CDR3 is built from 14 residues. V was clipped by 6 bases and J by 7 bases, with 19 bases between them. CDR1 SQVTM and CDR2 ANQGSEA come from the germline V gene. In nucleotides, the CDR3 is TGCAGCGTCACCGGGGACCAGGGATGGAATGAGCAGTTCTTC. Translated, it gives CSVTGDQGWNEQFF.

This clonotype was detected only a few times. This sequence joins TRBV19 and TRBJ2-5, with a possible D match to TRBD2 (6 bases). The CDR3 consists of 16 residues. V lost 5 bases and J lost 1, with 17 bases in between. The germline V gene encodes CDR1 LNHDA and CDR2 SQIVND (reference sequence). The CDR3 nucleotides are TGTGCCAGTAGTGTTAGCGGAGGTAATTTCCAAGAGACCCAGTACTTC. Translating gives CASSVSGGNFQETQYF.